This TCR beta chain was identified during a study of T cells in Graves' hyperthyroidism and ophthalmopathy. In this sample, this clonotype turned up many times. Its matching antigen is unknown. Regions amplified from RNA transcripts were the TCR beta CDR3 regions. Researchers ran a first-round RT-PCR on the TCR CDR3 using the HTBI primer set. TCRdb ran MiXCR on the multiplex PCR reads and lists one entry per CDR3 protein. Of 450,000 to 550,000 distinct CDR3 sequences in the sample, around a quarter were seen once. Study-wide findings and caveats: Researchers found most expanded thyroid clonotypes above 0.001 in blood as well.

The CDR3 totals 14 residues. The germline gives CDR1 MNHEY, CDR2 SVGEGT. The trim removed 7 bases at V and 3 bases at J, leaving 8 bases unmatched. This sequence joins TRBV6-2 or TRBV6-3 and TRBJ1-1; the match to TRBD1 covers 7 bases. The sequencing sample was made of blood. This clonotype was sampled from a woman aged 25 to 39 with Graves' ophthalmopathy. The chain's CDR3 is CASKRQGAYTEAFF. The CDR3 coding sequence is TGTGCCAGCAAAAGACAGGGCGCATACACTGAAGCTTTCTTT.